This entry describes one T cell receptor beta chain. Its specificity is unknown. With V trimmed by 4 bases and J by 3 bases, 6 bases remained unmatched. Germline loops: CDR1 SGHRS, CDR2 YFSETQ. The length of the CDR3 is 16 residues. The primer mix had 60 Vbeta and 13 Jbeta primers. Clones were read by immunoSEQ multiplex PCR, and TCRdb kept only the in-frame ones, dropping some. The table includes some 140,000 clones, around 83% detected once. This sample is drawn from a study of cytomegalovirus exposure and HLA in healthy donors. Study-level results: Researchers reportedly found TCR beta sequences accurately predicted most subjects' HLA-A and HLA-B alleles. A later analysis reportedly found fewer N-insertions in an Asian-associated ancestry cluster than the roughly 670-donor mean.

This TCR was recovered from a male donor in good health and CMV-seropositive. The sequenced sample was PBMCs. The chain has TRBV5-1 and TRBJ2-5, with TRBD2 matching 13 bases. The CDR3 reads CASSRLAGGTEETQYF. The CDR3 DNA reads as TGCGCCAGCAGCCGACTAGCGGGGGGAACTGAAGAGACCCAGTACTTC.